This TCR beta chain originates from a study of blood T cell repertoires in COVID-19. The overall study: The United States, Italy and Spain were the sources of the acute and convalescent COVID-19 samples. In each case, the material was cDNA or gDNA derived from T cells, B-cell-depleted T cells, or PBMCs.

Original methodology: Estimation of nucleated cell counts relied on the amplification of reference gene primers. Sequencing was performed with immunoSEQ multiplex PCR; in TCRdb, only in-frame clones are kept and a portion is missing. V, J and clone size are taken as reported in that table, and D and trimming were inferred from the DNA itself. Of about 150,000 clones listed, around nine tenths are singletons. V shed 4 bases and J shed 2 bases, with 10 bases lying between them. Germline-derived CDR1 and CDR2 are SNHLY and FYNNEI. This CDR3 has 14 residues. The TCR sequence derives from a woman aged 70-85 years with acute or convalescent COVID-19. The chain uses TRBV2 and TRBJ2-3; D may be TRBD1 (5 bases). The specimen was peripheral blood. The CDR3 is CASSAGMATDTQYF. In DNA, the CDR3 is TGTGCCAGCAGTGCAGGGATGGCCACAGATACGCAGTATTTT.